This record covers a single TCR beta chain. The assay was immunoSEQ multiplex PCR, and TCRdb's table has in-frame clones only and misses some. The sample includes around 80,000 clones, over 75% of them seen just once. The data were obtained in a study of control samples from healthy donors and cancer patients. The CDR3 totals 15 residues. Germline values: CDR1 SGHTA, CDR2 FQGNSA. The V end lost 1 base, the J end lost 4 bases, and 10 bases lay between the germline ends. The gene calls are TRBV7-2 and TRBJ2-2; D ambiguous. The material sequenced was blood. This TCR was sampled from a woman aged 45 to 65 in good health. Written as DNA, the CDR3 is TGTGCCAGCAGCTTAGAGACATTAGGCACCGGGGAGCTGTTTTTT. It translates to CASSLETLGTGELFF.